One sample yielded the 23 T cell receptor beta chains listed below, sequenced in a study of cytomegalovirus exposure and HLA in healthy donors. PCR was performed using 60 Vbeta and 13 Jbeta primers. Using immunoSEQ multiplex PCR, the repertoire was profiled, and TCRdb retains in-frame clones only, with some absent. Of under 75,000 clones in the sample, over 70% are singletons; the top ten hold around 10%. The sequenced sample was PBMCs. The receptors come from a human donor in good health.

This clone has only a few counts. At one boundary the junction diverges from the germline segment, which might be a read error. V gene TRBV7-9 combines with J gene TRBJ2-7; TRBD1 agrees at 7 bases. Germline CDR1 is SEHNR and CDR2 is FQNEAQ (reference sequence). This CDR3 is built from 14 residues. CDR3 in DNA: TGTTCCAGCAGCGACAGGGTCCGGTCCTACGAGCAGTACTTC. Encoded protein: CSSSDRVRSYEQYF.

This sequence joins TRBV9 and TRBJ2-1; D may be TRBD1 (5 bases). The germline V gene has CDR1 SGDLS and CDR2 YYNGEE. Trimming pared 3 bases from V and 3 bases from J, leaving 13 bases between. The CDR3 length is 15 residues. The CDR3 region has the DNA TGTGCCAGCAGCGGCCCGTCGGACAACTACAATGAGCAGTTCTTC. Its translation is CASSGPSDNYNEQFF.

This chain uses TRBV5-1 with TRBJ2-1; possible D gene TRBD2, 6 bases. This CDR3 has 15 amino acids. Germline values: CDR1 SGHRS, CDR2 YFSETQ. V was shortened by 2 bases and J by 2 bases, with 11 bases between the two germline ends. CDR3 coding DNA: TGCGCCAGCAGCTTTGGCGGGATGGCCTACAATGAGCAGTTCTTC. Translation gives CASSFGGMAYNEQFF.

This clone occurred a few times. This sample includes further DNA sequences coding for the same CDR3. The CDR3 DNA follows: TGCGCCAGCAGCTTAGGACAGGGGGGCACTGAAGCTTTCTTT. Amino acids: CASSLGQGGTEAFF. V and J are TRBV5-1 and TRBJ1-1; TRBD1 matches 10 bases. The CDR3 has 14 amino acids. Germline-derived CDR1 and CDR2 are SGHRS and YFSETQ. V lost 2 bases to trimming and J lost 4 bases; unmatched junction nucleotides: 2.

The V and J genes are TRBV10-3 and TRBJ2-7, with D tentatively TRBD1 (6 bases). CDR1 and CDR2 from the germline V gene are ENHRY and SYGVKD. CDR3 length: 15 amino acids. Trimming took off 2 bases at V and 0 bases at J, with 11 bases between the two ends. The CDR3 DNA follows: TGTGCCATCAGTGAGGCGAGGACAGTCTCCTACGAGCAGTACTTC. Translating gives CAISEARTVSYEQYF.

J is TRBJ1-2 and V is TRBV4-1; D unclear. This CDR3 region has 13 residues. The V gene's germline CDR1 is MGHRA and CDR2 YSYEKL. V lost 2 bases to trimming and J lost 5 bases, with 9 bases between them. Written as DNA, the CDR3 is TGCGCCAGCAGCCAAAGCGGTGGGTATGGCTACACCTTC. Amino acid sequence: CASSQSGGYGYTF.

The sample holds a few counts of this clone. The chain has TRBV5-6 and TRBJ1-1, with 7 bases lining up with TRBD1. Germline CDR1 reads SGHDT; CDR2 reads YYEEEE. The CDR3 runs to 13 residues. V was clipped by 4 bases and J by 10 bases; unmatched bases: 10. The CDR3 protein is CASSLDRSRRAFF. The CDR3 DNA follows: TGTGCCAGCAGCCTGGACAGGTCTCGTAGAGCTTTCTTT. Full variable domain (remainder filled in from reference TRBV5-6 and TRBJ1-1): DAGVTQSPTHLIKTRGQQVTLRCSPKSGHDTVSWYQQALGQGPQFIFQYYEEEERQRGNFPDRFSGHQFPNYSSELNVNALLLGDSALYLCASSLDRSRRAFFGQGTRLTVV.

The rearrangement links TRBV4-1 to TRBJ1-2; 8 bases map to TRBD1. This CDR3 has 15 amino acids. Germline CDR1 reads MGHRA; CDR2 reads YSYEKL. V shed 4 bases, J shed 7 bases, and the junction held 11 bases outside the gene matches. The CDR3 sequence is CASSPKTGDVFGYTF. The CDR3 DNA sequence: TGCGCCAGCAGCCCCAAGACAGGGGACGTATTTGGCTACACCTTC.

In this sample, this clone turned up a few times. CDR3 amino acids: CASRGRGFLQETQYF. As DNA, the CDR3 is TGTGCCAGCAGGGGAAGAGGGTTCCTCCAAGAGACCCAGTACTTC. The V and J genes are TRBV13 and TRBJ2-5, with D possibly TRBD2 on 5 matching bases. The germline CDR1 and CDR2 sequences are PRHDT and FYEKMQ (reference sequence). Between the trimmed V and J ends, which lost 6 bases and 1 base, there was a span of 15 bases. CDR3 size: 15 residues. Full variable domain (remainder filled in from reference TRBV13 and TRBJ2-5): AAGVIQSPRHLIKEKRETATLKCYPIPRHDTVYWYQQGPGQDPQFLISFYEKMQSDKGSIPDRFSAQQFSDYHSELNMSSLELGDSALYFCASRGRGFLQETQYFGPGTRLLVL.

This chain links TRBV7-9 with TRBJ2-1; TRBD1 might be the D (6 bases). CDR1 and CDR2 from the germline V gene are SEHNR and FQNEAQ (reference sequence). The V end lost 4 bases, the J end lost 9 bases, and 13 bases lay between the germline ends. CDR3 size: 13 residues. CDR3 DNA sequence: TGTGCCAGCAGCTCGTTACTAGGGGGTGAGCAGTTCTTC. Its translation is CASSSLLGGEQFF.

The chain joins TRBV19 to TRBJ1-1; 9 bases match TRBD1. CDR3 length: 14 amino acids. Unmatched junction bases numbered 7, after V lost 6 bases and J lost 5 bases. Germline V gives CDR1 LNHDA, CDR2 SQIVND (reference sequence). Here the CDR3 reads CASRRDREGTEAFF. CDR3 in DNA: TGTGCCAGTAGGAGGGACAGGGAGGGGACTGAAGCTTTCTTT.

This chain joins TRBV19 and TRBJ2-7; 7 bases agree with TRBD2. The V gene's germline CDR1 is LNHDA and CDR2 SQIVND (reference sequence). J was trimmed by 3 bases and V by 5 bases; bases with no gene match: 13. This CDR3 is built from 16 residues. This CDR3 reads CASSPRPSGKLYEQYF. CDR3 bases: TGTGCCAGTAGTCCCCGCCCTAGCGGAAAGCTCTACGAGCAGTACTTC.

DNA of the CDR3: TGTGCCAGCAGTCGAGGACAGGGAAGGACTGAAGCTTTCTTT. As protein: CASSRGQGRTEAFF. The chain uses TRBV6-5 and TRBJ1-1; the match to TRBD1 covers 8 bases. There are 14 residues in the CDR3. Per germline, CDR1 MNHEY and CDR2 SVGAGI. Losses at the gene ends were 5 bases for V and 5 bases for J; bases not matched to a gene: 7.

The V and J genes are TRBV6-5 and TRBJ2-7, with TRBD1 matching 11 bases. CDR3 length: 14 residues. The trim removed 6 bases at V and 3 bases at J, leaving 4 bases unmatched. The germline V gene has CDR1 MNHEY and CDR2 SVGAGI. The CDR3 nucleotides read TGTGCCAGCAGCCCGGGACAGGGGGTCTACGAGCAGTACTTC. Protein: CASSPGQGVYEQYF.

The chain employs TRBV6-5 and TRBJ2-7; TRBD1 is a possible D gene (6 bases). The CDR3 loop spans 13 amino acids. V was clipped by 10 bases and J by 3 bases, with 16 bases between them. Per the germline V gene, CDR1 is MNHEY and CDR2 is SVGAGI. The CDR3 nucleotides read TGTGCCACCTCCAGGGGAGCAGACTACGAGCAGTACTTC. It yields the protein CATSRGADYEQYF.

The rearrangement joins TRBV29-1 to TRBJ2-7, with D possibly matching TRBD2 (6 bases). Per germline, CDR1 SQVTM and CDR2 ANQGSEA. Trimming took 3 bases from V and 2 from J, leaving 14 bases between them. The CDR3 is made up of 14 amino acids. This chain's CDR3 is CSVEVGTRAYEQYF. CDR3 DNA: TGCAGCGTTGAGGTGGGGACTCGCGCCTACGAGCAGTACTTC.

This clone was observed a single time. CDR3 protein: CASSPSGNYGYTF. In nucleotides, the CDR3 is TGTGCCAGCAGCCCCTCGGGAAACTATGGCTACACCTTC. The chain links TRBV25-1 to TRBJ1-2; D uncertain. From germline, CDR1 is MGHDK and CDR2 SYGVNS. CDR3 length: 13 residues. Trimming cost V 6 bases and J 2 bases, with 10 bases left between them.

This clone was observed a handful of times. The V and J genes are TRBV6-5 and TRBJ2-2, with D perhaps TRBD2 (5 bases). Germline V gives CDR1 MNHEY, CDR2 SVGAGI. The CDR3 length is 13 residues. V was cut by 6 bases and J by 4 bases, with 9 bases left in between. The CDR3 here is CASSDRGTGELFF. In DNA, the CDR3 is TGTGCCAGCAGCGACCGGGGCACCGGGGAGCTGTTTTTT.

The CDR3 DNA reads as TGCAGCGGTGGACAGTTAAACTATGGCTACACCTTC. This translates into CSGGQLNYGYTF. V usage is TRBV29-1 and J usage is TRBJ1-2; D is perhaps TRBD1 (6 bases). Germline V gene data show CDR1 as SQVTM and CDR2 as ANQGSEA. The ends were cut back, 7 bases at V and 2 bases at J, with 11 bases in the middle. The CDR3 length is 12 residues.

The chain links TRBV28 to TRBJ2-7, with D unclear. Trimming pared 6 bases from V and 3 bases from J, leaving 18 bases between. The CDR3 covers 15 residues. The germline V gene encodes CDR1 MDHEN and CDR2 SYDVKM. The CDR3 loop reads CASSPFRLEIYEQYF. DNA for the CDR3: TGTGCCAGCAGCCCTTTTCGTTTAGAGATCTACGAGCAGTACTTC.

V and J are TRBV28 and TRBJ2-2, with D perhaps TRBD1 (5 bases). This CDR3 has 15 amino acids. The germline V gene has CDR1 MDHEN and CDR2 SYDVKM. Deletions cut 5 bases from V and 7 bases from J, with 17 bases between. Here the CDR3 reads CASSLPGHSDGELFF. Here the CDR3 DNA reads TGTGCCAGCAGTCTACCCGGACATTCCGACGGGGAGCTGTTTTTT.

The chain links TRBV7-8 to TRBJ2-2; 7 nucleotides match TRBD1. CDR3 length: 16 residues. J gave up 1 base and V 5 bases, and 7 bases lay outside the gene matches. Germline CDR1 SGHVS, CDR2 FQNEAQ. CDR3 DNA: TGTGCCAGCAGCCCTCCCCGGACAGGGAACACCGGGGAGCTGTTTTTT. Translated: CASSPPRTGNTGELFF.

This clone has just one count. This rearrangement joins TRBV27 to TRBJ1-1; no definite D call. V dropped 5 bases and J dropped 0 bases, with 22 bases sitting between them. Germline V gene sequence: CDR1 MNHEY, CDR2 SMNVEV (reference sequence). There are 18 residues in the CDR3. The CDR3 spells CASSPIPFAGMVNTEAFF. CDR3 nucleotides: TGTGCCAGCAGTCCGATTCCGTTTGCGGGGATGGTGAACACTGAAGCTTTCTTT.